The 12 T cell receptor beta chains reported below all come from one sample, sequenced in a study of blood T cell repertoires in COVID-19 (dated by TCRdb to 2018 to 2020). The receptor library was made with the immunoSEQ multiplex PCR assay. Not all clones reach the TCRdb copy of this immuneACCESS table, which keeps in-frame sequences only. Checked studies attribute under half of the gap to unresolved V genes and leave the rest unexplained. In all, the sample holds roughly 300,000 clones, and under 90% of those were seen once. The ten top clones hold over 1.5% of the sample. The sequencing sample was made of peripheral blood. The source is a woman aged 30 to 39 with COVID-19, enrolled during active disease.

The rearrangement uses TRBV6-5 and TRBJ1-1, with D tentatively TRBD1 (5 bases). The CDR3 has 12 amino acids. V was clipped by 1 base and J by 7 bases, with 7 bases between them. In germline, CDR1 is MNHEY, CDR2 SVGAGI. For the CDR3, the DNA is TGTGCCAGCAGTTACTGGGGGGGTGAAGCTTTCTTT. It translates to CASSYWGGEAFF.

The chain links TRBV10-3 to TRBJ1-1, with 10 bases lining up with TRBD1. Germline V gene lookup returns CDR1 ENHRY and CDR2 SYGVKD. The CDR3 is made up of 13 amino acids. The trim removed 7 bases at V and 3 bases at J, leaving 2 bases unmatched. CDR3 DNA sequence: TGTGCCATCAAGGGACAGGGGTACACTGAAGCTTTCTTT. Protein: CAIKGQGYTEAFF.

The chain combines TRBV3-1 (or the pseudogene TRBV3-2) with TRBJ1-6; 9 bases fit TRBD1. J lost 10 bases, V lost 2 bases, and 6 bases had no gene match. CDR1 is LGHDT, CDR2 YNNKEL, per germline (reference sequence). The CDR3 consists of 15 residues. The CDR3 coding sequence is TGTGCCAGCAGCCAAAGGGACAGGGTCAACTCACCCCTCCACTTT. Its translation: CASSQRDRVNSPLHF.

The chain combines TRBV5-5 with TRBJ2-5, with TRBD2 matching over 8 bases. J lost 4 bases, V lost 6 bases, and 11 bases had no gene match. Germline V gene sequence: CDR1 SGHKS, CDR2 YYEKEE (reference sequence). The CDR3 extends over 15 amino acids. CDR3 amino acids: CASTNAAGARETQYF. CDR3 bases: TGTGCCAGCACCAATGCAGCGGGGGCGCGAGAGACCCAGTACTTC.

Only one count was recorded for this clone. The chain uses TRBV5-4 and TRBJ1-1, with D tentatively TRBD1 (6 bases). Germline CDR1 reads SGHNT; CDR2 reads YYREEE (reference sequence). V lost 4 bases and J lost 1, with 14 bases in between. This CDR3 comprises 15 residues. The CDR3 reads CASSRQTGQNTEAFF. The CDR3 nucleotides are TGTGCCAGCAGCAGACAGACAGGTCAGAACACTGAAGCTTTCTTT. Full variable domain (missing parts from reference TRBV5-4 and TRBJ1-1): ETGVTQSPTHLIKTRGQQVTLRCSSQSGHNTVSWYQQALGQGPQFIFQYYREEENGRGNFPPRFSGLQFPNYSSELNVNALELDDSALYLCASSRQTGQNTEAFFGQGTRLTVV.

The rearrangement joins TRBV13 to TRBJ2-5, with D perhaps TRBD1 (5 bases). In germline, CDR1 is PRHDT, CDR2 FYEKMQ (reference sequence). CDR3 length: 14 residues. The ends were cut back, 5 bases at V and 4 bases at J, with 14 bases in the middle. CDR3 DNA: TGTGCCAGCAGCCTAACAGGTTTAGGAGAGACCCAGTACTTC. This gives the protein CASSLTGLGETQYF.

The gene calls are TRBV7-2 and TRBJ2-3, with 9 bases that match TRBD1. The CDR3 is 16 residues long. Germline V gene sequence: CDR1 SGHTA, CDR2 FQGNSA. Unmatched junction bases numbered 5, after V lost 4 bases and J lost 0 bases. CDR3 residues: CASSWGTGLSTDTQYF. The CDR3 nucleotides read TGTGCCAGCAGCTGGGGGACAGGGCTTAGCACAGATACGCAGTATTTT.

The CDR3 reads CASSLFQAGGNTGELFF. The DNA of the CDR3 is TGTGCCAGCAGTTTATTCCAAGCGGGGGGGAACACCGGGGAGCTGTTTTTT. The chain recombines TRBV27 with TRBJ2-2; TRBD2 matches 9 bases. Germline CDR1 MNHEY, CDR2 SMNVEV (reference sequence). This CDR3 has 17 residues. Trimming at V came to 1 base and at J to 1 base, leaving 4 bases not matched to a gene.

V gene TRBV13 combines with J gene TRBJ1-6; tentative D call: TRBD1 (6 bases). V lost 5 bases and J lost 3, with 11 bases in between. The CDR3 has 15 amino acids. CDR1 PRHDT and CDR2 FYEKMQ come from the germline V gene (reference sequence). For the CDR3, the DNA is TGTGCCAGCAGCCTACGGACAGACTATAATTCACCCCTCCACTTT. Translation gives CASSLRTDYNSPLHF.

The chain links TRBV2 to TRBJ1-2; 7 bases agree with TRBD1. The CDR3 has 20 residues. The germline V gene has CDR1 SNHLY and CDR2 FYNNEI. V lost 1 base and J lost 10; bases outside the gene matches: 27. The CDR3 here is CASSEVLRGGPQGQRFTYTF. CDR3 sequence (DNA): TGTGCCAGCAGTGAAGTTTTGAGAGGGGGACCTCAGGGACAGCGCTTTACCTACACCTTC.

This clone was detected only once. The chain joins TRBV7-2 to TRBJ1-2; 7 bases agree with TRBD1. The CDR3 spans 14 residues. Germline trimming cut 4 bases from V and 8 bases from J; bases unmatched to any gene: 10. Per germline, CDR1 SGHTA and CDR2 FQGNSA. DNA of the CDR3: TGTGCCAGCAGCTCAACCGGGACAGCGGCCGGCTACACCTTC. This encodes CASSSTGTAAGYTF.

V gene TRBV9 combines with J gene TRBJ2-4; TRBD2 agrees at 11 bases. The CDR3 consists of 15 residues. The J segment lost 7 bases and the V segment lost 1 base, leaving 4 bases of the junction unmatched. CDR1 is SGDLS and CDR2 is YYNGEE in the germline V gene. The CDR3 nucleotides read TGTGCCAGCAGCGTATCTAGCGGGGGGTTTAACATTCAGTACTTC. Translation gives CASSVSSGGFNIQYF.